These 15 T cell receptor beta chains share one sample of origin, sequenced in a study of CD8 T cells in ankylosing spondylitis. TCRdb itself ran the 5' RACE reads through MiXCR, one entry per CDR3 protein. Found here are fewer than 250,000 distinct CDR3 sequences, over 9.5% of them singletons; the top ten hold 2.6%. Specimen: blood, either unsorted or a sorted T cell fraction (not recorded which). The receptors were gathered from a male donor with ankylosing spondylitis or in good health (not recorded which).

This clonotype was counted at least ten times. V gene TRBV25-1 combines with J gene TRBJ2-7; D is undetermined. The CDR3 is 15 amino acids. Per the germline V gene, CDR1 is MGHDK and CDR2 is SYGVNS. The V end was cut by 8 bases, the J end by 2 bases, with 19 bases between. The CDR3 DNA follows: TGTGCCAGCGCACGAGGACGGATCCTTACCTACGAGCAGTACTTC. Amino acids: CASARGRILTYEQYF.

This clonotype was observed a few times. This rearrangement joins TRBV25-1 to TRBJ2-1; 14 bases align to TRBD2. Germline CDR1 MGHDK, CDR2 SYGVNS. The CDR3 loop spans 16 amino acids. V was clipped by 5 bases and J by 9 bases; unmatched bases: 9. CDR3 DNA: TGTGCCAGCAGTCCCTCCGGGACTAGCGGGAGTTTTGAGCAGTTCTTC. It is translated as CASSPSGTSGSFEQFF.

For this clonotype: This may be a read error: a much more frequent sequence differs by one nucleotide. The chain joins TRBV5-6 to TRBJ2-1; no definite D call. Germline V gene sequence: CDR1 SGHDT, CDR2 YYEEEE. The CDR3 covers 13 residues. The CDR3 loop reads CAISPRSYNEQFF. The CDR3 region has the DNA TGTGCCATCAGCCCCCGGTCCTACAATGAGCAGTTCTTC. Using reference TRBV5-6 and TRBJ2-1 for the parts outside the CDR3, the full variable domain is DAGVTQSPTHLIKTRGQQVTLRCSPKSGHDTVSWYQQALGQGPQFIFQYYEEEERQRGNFPDRFSGHQFPNYSSELNVNALLLGDSALYLCAISPRSYNEQFFGPGTRLTVL.

The chain's CDR3 is CASSQGGGVNIQYF. CDR3 nucleotide sequence: TGTGCCAGCAGCCAAGGCGGAGGGGTAAACATTCAGTACTTC. This chain connects TRBV3-1 to TRBJ2-4; weak D call: TRBD2 (6 bases). V gave up 1 base and J gave up 6 bases, with 10 bases separating them. This CDR3 spans 14 amino acids. CDR1 and CDR2 from the germline V gene are LGHDT and YNNKEL (reference sequence).

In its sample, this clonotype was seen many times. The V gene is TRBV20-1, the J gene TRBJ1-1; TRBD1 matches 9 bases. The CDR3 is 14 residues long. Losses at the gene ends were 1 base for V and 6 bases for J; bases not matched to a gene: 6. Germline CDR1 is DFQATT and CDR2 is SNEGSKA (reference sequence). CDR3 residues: CSARGGQGRAEAFF. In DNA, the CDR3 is TGCAGTGCTAGAGGGGGACAGGGAAGAGCTGAAGCTTTCTTT.

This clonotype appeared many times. CDR3 region: CASTPRGAGSPPYNEQFF. CDR3 bases: TGCGCCAGCACCCCAAGGGGAGCGGGCTCCCCTCCCTACAATGAGCAGTTCTTC. This sequence joins TRBV5-1 and TRBJ2-1; tentative D call: TRBD2 (6 bases). In germline, CDR1 is SGHRS, CDR2 YFSETQ. The V gene lost 6 bases and the J gene lost 2 bases, with 24 bases spanning the gap. CDR3 length equals 18 residues.

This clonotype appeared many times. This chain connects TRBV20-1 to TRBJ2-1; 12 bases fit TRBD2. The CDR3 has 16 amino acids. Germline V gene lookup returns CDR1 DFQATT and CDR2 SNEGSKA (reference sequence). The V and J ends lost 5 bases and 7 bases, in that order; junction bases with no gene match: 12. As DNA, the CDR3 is TGCAGTGCTGGCCCTAGCGGGAGGGAGGCGTGGAATGAGCAGTTCTTC. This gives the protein CSAGPSGREAWNEQFF.

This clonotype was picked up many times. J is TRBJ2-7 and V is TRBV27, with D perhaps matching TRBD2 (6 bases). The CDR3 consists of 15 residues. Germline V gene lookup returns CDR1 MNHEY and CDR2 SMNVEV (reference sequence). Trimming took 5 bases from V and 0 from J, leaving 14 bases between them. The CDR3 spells CASSETISGSYEQYF. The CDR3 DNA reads TGTGCCAGCAGTGAAACCATTAGCGGCTCCTACGAGCAGTACTTC.

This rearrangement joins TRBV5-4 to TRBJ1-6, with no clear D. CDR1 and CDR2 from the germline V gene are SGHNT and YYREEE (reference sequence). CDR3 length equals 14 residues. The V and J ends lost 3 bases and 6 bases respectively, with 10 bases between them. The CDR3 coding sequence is TGTGCCAGCAGCTCGGACGGGCTTAATTCACCCCTCCACTTT. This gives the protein CASSSDGLNSPLHF.

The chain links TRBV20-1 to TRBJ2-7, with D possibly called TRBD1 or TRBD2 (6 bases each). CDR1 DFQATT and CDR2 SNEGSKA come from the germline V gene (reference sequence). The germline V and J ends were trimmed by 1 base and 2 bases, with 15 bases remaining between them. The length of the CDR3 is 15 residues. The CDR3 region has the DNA TGCAGTGCTAGAGTTAGAGGGGGGCCGCCCTACGAGCAGTACTTC. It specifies CSARVRGGPPYEQYF.

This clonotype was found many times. CDR3 protein: CSARDGTRSTDTQYF. Here the CDR3 DNA reads TGCAGTGCTAGAGATGGCACTCGGAGCACAGATACGCAGTATTTT. The chain joins TRBV20-1 to TRBJ2-3; D is unclear. Trimming took off 0 bases at V and 0 bases at J, with 10 bases between the two ends. The germline V gene encodes CDR1 DFQATT and CDR2 SNEGSKA (reference sequence). This CDR3 comprises 15 residues.

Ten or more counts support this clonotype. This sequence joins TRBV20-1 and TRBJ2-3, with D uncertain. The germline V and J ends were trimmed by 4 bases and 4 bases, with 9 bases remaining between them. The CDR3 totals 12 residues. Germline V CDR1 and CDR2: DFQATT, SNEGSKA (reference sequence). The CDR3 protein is CSANLGPDTQYF. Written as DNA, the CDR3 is TGCAGTGCTAATCTCGGTCCAGATACGCAGTATTTT.

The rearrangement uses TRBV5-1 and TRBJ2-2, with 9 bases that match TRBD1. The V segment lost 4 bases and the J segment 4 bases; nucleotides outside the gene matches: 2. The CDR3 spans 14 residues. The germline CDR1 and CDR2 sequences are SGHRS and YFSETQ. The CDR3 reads CASSGGQGTGELFF. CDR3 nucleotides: TGCGCCAGCAGCGGGGGACAGGGCACCGGGGAGCTGTTTTTT.

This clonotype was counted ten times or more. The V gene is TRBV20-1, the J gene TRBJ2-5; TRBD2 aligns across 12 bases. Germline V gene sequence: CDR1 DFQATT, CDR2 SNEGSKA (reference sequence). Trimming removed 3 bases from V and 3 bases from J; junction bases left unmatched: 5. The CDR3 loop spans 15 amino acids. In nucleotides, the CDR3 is TGCAGTGCTAGGCCTAGCGGGAGGGCCGAAGAGACCCAGTACTTC. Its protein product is CSARPSGRAEETQYF.

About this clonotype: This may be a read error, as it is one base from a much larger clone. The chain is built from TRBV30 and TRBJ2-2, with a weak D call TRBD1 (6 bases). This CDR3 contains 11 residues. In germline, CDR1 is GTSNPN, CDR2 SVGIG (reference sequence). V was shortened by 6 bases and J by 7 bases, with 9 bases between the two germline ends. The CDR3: CACGRGGELFF. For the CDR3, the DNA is TGTGCCTGCGGCAGGGGCGGGGAGCTGTTTTTT.